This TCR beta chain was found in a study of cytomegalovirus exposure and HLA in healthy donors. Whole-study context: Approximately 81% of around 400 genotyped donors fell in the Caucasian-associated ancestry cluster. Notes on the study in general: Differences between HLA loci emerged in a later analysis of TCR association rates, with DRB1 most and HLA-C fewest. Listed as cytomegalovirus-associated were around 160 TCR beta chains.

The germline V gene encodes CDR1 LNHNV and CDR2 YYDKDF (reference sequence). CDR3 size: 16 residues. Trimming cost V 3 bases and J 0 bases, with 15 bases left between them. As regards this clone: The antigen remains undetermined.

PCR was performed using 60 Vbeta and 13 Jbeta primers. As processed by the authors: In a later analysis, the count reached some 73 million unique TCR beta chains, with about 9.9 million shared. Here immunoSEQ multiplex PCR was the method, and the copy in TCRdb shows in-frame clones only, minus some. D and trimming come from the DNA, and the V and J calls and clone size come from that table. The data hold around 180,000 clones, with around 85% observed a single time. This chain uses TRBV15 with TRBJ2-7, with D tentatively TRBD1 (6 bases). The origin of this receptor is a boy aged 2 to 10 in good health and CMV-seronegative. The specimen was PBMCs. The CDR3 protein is CATSSEPDRVSYEQYV. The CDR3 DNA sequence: TGTGCCACCAGCAGCGAACCGGACAGAGTCTCCTACGAGCAGTACGTC.